The 2 T cell receptor beta chains listed next were all sequenced from one sample in a study of CD8 T cells in Susac syndrome. The authors reverse transcribed roughly 0.5 to 1 ug RNA with random hexamers. Using its own MiXCR run on the immunoSEQ multiplex PCR reads, TCRdb lists one record per CDR3 protein. The sample lists roughly 170,000 distinct CDR3 sequences, 80% to 95% seen once, with more than 0.08% in the top ten. What was sequenced was CD4+ T cells from PBMCs. The receptors were gathered from a human donor with multiple sclerosis.

This chain joins TRBV20-1 and TRBJ1-2; maybe TRBD1 (6 bases). There are 18 residues in the CDR3. Between the trimmed V and J ends, which lost 0 bases and 4 bases, there was a span of 24 bases. CDR1 and CDR2 from the germline V gene are DFQATT and SNEGSKA (reference sequence). The CDR3 loop reads CSARDVGTSSATIYGYTF. The DNA of the CDR3 is TGCAGTGCTAGAGATGTCGGGACATCATCCGCAACCATCTATGGCTACACCTTC.

V and J are TRBV5-6 and TRBJ2-7; D perhaps matches TRBD1 (6 bases). Germline V gene data show CDR1 as SGHDT and CDR2 as YYEEEE. The CDR3 covers 15 residues. The V and J ends lost 4 bases and 0 bases respectively, with 14 bases between them. CDR3 loop: CASSPTGWSSYEQYF. In DNA, the CDR3 is TGTGCCAGCAGCCCTACAGGGTGGAGCTCCTACGAGCAGTACTTC.